The subject of this entry is one T cell receptor (beta chain). The antigen is undetermined. The length of the CDR3 is 14 residues. Trimming removed 4 bases from V and 6 bases from J, with 13 bases in between. Germline V lookup: CDR1 SGHTA, CDR2 FQGTGA. The repertoire was sequenced with immunoSEQ multiplex PCR; TCRdb's copy has only in-frame clones and lacks some. This sample yields a few hundred thousand clones, of which roughly 70% are seen a single time; 10% belongs to the top ten. This sample was taken from a study of shared clonotypes between healthy human individuals. General study points: Naive subsets generally exceeded memory subsets in estimated richness.

The chain carries TRBV7-3 and TRBJ2-1; tentatively, D is TRBD1 (6 bases). Sequenced material: memory CD4+ T cells sorted from blood. The subset here: CD45RA-negative fraction. The clonotype comes from a young man in good health. CDR3 loop: CASSSTRDTNEQFF. In DNA form, the CDR3 reads TGTGCCAGCAGCTCCACCCGGGACACCAATGAGCAGTTCTTC.